This T cell receptor (beta chain) was sequenced for a study of CD8+CD57+ T cells in acquired aplastic anemia. About the research overall: Sorted CD4+ and CD8+ cell DNA averaged approximately 3 ug. Whole-study results and caveats: Found in both controls and patients were some 30 CD8+ CDR3 sequences.

Germline V gene sequence: CDR1 SGHRS, CDR2 YFSETQ. The CDR3 length is 17 residues. Regarding this clonotype: Its antigen remains unidentified. A read error may be the cause here, since a much bigger clone is one base away.

The template for TCR beta VDJ and CDR3 sequence profiling was genomic DNA. TCRdb processed the reads anew with MiXCR; each CDR3 protein has one entry. The table includes some 120,000 distinct CDR3 sequences, almost 40% detected once. An expansion of CD8+CD57+ cells by flow cytometry had been shown in patients chosen for sequencing. Every patient was diagnosed with severe acquired aplastic anemia. This TCR was sampled from a human donor with aplastic anemia. The chain uses TRBV5-1 and TRBJ2-2; a possible D gene is TRBD2 (6 bases). Sequencing was done on a sample of sorted CD4+, CD8+, or CD8+CD57+ T cells (not recorded which) from PBMCs. The DNA for the CDR3 is TGCGCCAGCGGCTTGAGGGCCCGGGGAGGTAACACCGGGGAGCTGTTTTTT. It specifies CASGLRARGGNTGELFF.